Sequencing of this T cell receptor (beta chain) was carried out in a study of blood T cell repertoires in COVID-19. About the study: The study drew acute and convalescent COVID-19 samples from the United States, Italy and Spain.

Data came from immunoSEQ multiplex PCR; TCRdb stores just in-frame clones and leaves some out. The sample has fewer than 200,000 clones, around 83% seen once. This clone was seen more than once but under ten times. Donors were grouped by their self-reported clinical history. A COVID-19 case had been met by exposed participants during the 2 weeks before study entry. This CDR3 spans 16 amino acids. V shed 5 bases, J shed 6 bases, and the junction held 12 bases outside the gene matches. Germline CDR1 reads SGHVS; CDR2 reads FQNEAQ. This sequence originates from a woman under 40 who had been exposed to COVID-19. The V and J genes are TRBV7-8 and TRBJ1-2, with 10 positions matching TRBD1. Source material: PBMCs or T cells enriched from blood (not recorded which). In DNA form, the CDR3 reads TGTGCCAGCAGCCTCGACCGGGACAGGGGCCCACATGGCTACACCTTC. This codes for CASSLDRDRGPHGYTF.